This is a list of T cell receptor beta chains from one sample in a study of cytomegalovirus exposure and HLA in healthy donors. Assay used: immunoSEQ multiplex PCR; TCRdb lists only in-frame clones, some missing. The repertoire has roughly 150,000 clones, around nine tenths of them found once; the top ten carry about 3%. Sequencing was done on a sample of PBMCs. All receptors derive from a woman under 30 in good health and CMV-seropositive. Both conserved end residues are part of each CDR3. D genes are given only for firm matches. Rows may omit the clone size; those that give it use once, few, many or a size class.

>TRBJ1-1|.|.|TRBV7-9
CASSFSRDTEAFF
TGTGCCAGCAGCTTTTCCAGGGACACTGAAGCTTTCTTT
>TRBJ2-1|.|TRBD2|TRBV29-1
CSVHIPGLAYNEQFF
TGCAGCGTTCACATCCCGGGACTAGCTTACAATGAGCAGTTCTTC
>TRBJ1-1|.|TRBD1|TRBV28
CASNRDRGRRTEAFF
TGTGCCAGCAACCGGGACAGGGGGCGAAGGACTGAAGCTTTCTTT
>TRBJ2-1|.|TRBD2|TRBV6-1
CASSEGGLARGNEQFF
TGTGCCAGCAGTGAAGGGGGACTAGCGAGAGGGAATGAGCAGTTCTTC
>TRBJ2-3|.|.|TRBV11-3
CASSFSGGTDTQYF
TGTGCCAGCAGCTTTTCGGGGGGCACAGATACGCAGTATTTT
>TRBJ1-2|.|TRBD1|TRBV7-2
CASSFDRGRGGYTF
TGTGCCAGCAGCTTTGACAGGGGGCGAGGGGGCTACACCTTC
>TRBJ2-7|.|TRBD1|TRBV27
CASSGGQGGYEQYF
TGTGCCAGCTCGGGGGGACAGGGAGGGTACGAGCAGTACTTC
>TRBJ2-1|.|.|TRBV6-1
CASSRGSNEQFF
TGTGCCAGCAGCCGGGGGAGCAATGAGCAGTTCTTC
>TRBJ2-7|.|TRBD2|TRBV4-3
CASSQDLGGSRPYEQYF
TGCGCCAGCAGCCAAGATCTAGGCGGGAGTCGTCCCTACGAGCAGTACTTC
>TRBJ2-7|.|.|TRBV5-4
CASSLGGQMSSYEQYF
TGTGCCAGCAGCTTGGGTGGACAGATGAGCTCCTACGAGCAGTACTTC
>TRBJ1-1|.|TRBD1|TRBV7-9
CASSSTGANTEAFF
TGTGCCAGCAGCTCGACAGGGGCTAACACTGAAGCTTTCTTT
>TRBJ2-1|once|.|TRBV21-1
CASIQQGQRYNEQFF
TGTGCCAGCATCCAACAGGGCCAGAGGTACAATGAGCAGTTCTTC
>TRBJ1-2|few|TRBD1|TRBV7-2
CASSPSGTGSRGYTF
TGTGCCAGCAGCCCCTCCGGGACAGGGAGTCGTGGCTACACCTTC
>TRBJ2-7|.|TRBD2|TRBV18
CASSSLGLAGVGYEQYF
TGTGCCAGCTCATCCTTGGGACTAGCGGGAGTGGGGTACGAGCAGTACTTC
>TRBJ2-7|.|TRBD1|TRBV10-3
CAISQRDRDGEQYF
TGTGCCATCAGCCAGAGGGACAGGGACGGCGAGCAGTACTTC
>TRBJ1-2|.|TRBD1|TRBV28
CASSFLGQANYGYTF
TGTGCCAGCAGTTTTCTCGGACAGGCTAACTATGGCTACACCTTC
>TRBJ2-7|.|TRBD2|TRBV12-5
CASGLASSGRAYEQYF
TGTGCTAGTGGTTTGGCCTCTAGCGGGAGGGCTTACGAGCAGTACTTC
>TRBJ1-1|.|.|TRBV5-4
CASSFRDTRSVAFF
TGTGCCAGCAGCTTTAGGGACACTAGGAGTGTAGCTTTCTTT
>TRBJ2-7|.|.|TRBV5-4
CASSLGVGSGYEQYF
TGTGCCAGCAGCTTGGGGGTAGGGTCGGGGTACGAGCAGTACTTC
>TRBJ2-5|.|TRBD1|TRBV4-3
CASSPQGHPYQETQYF
TGCGCCAGCAGCCCACAGGGGCACCCGTACCAAGAGACCCAGTACTTC
>TRBJ2-3|once|TRBD1|TRBV12-5
CASGPDRVEDTQYF
TGTGCTAGTGGACCCGACAGGGTTGAAGATACGCAGTATTTT
>TRBJ2-6|.|.|TRBV6-1
CASSEQQGTGANVLTF
TGTGCCAGCAGTGAACAGCAGGGGACTGGGGCCAACGTCCTGACTTTC
>TRBJ1-2|.|.|TRBV5-4
CASSFPIPSGSSGYTF
TGTGCCAGCAGCTTCCCAATACCCTCAGGGTCTAGTGGCTACACCTTC
>TRBJ1-1|few|.|TRBV30
CAWNRVSHTEAFF
TGTGCCTGGAACAGGGTGAGTCACACTGAAGCTTTCTTT
>TRBJ2-4|.|.|TRBV27
CASSLWGPSKNIQYF
TGTGCCAGCAGTTTGTGGGGGCCCTCCAAAAACATTCAGTACTTC
>TRBJ2-3|.|TRBD2|TRBV27
CASIHPTAGGTDTQYF
TGTGCCAGCATACATCCCACTGCGGGAGGGACAGATACGCAGTATTTT
>TRBJ2-7|.|.|TRBV7-2
CASSFGVSSSYEQYF
TGTGCCAGCAGCTTTGGAGTCAGTAGCTCCTACGAGCAGTACTTC
>TRBJ2-4|.|TRBD2|TRBV29-1
CSVALVAGERQYF
TGCAGCGTTGCCCTGGTGGCGGGAGAGCGTCAGTACTTC
>TRBJ2-1|.|TRBD2|TRBV27
CASSPGLAGGNEQFF
TGTGCCAGCAGTCCGGGACTAGCGGGAGGCAATGAGCAGTTCTTC
>TRBJ2-2|.|TRBD2|TRBV5-1
CASSLLAGEGTGELFF
TGCGCCAGCAGCCTCTTAGCGGGAGAGGGCACCGGGGAGCTGTTTTTT
>TRBJ2-1|.|TRBD2|TRBV7-9
CASSFGTSVGNEQFF
TGTGCCAGCAGCTTCGGCACTAGCGTGGGTAATGAGCAGTTCTTC
>TRBJ2-3|once|TRBD2|TRBV2
CAGGTSGREYADTQYF
TGTGCCGGTGGGACTAGCGGGAGAGAATATGCAGATACGCAGTATTTT
>TRBJ2-1|.|.|TRBV9
CASSVELYNEQFF
TGTGCCAGCAGCGTAGAACTATACAATGAGCAGTTCTTC
>TRBJ2-7|.|TRBD2|TRBV10-3
CAISDVLAGALDEQYF
TGTGCCATCAGTGACGTGCTAGCGGGAGCGCTCGACGAGCAGTACTTC
>TRBJ2-7|.|TRBD1|TRBV18
CASSFSEDRAIYEQYF
TGTGCCAGCTCATTTTCCGAGGACAGGGCGATCTACGAGCAGTACTTC
>TRBJ1-2|.|.|TRBV29-1
CSVEGGGANYGYTF
TGCAGCGTTGAAGGAGGAGGGGCTAACTATGGCTACACCTTC
>TRBJ2-7|.|TRBD1|TRBV2
CASSEETGGSYEQYF
TGTGCCAGCAGTGAAGAGACAGGGGGCTCCTACGAGCAGTACTTC
>TRBJ1-2|.|TRBD1|TRBV7-9
CASPGQGPDTF
TGTGCCAGCCCGGGACAGGGGCCAGACACCTTC
>TRBJ1-1|few|TRBD1|TRBV28
CASSLQGAEAFF
TGTGCCAGCAGTTTACAGGGGGCTGAAGCTTTCTTT
>TRBJ2-7|once|TRBD2|TRBV11-2
CASRAPGTILYEQYF
TGTGCCAGCAGGGCCCCCGGGACTATTCTTTACGAGCAGTACTTC
>TRBJ2-7|once|TRBD1|TRBV28
CASSPGTGRDEQYF
TGTGCCAGCAGCCCGGGGACAGGGAGGGACGAGCAGTACTTC
>TRBJ2-3|.|TRBD2|TRBV19
CASRLAGGTDTQYF
TGTGCCAGCCGACTAGCGGGAGGCACAGATACGCAGTATTTT
>TRBJ1-5|.|.|TRBV7-2
CASSIRGGQPQHF
TGTGCCAGCAGCATCAGGGGTGGCCAGCCCCAGCATTTT
>TRBJ2-1|.|TRBD2|TRBV6-5
CASSRASGPYNEQFF
TGTGCCAGCAGTAGGGCTAGCGGACCCTACAATGAGCAGTTCTTC
>TRBJ2-7|few|TRBD2|TRBV4-2
CASSQGIAGADSYEQYF
TGTGCCAGCAGCCAAGGGATAGCGGGAGCCGACTCCTACGAGCAGTACTTC
>TRBJ2-1|.|.|TRBV27
CASSLYRTYNEQFF
TGTGCCAGCAGTTTATATCGGACATATAATGAGCAGTTCTTC
>TRBJ2-3|.|TRBD2|TRBV11-3
CASSPGGGRLSTDTQYF
TGTGCCAGCAGCCCCGGGGGCGGGAGGCTCAGCACAGATACGCAGTATTTT
>TRBJ2-1|.|TRBD2|TRBV11-2
CASSETSAYNEQFF
TGTGCCAGCAGCGAGACTAGCGCATACAATGAGCAGTTCTTC